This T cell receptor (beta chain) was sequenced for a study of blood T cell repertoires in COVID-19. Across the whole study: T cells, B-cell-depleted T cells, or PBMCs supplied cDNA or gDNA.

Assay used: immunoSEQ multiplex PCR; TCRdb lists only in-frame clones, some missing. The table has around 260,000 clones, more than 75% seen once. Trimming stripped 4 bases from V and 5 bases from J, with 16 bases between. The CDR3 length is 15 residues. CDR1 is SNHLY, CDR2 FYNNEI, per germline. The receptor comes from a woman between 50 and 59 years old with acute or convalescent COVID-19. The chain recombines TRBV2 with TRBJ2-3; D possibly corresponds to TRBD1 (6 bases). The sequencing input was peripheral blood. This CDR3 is CASSVFVGAQDTQYF. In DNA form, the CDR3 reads TGTGCCAGCAGTGTATTCGTGGGGGCCCAAGATACGCAGTATTTT.